A single sample is the source of the 27 T cell receptor beta chains below, sequenced in a study of shared clonotypes between healthy human individuals. Profiling relied on immunoSEQ multiplex PCR, and the TCRdb table lists in-frame clones only, not all of them. The sample consists of a few million clones, around 93% of them appearing once. Material: naive CD4+ T cells from PBMCs. Specified subset: CD45RA+ positively selected. Receptors originate from a man aged 18-30 years in good health. Some clones in this sample may be carry-over from other donors' samples.

In the case of this clone: The sample holds other DNA sequences that translate to the same CDR3. This rearrangement joins TRBV5-4 to TRBJ2-2; the D gene is possibly TRBD1 (6 bases). Germline V gene lookup returns CDR1 SGHNT and CDR2 YYREEE (reference sequence). The CDR3 has 14 residues. Deletions cut 4 bases from V and 1 base from J, with 8 bases between. CDR3 protein: CASSPGQNTGELFF. The CDR3 coding sequence is TGTGCCAGCAGCCCGGGACAGAACACCGGGGAGCTGTTTTTT.

The chain uses TRBV10-1 and TRBJ2-3; D is undetermined. Trimming removed 3 bases from V and 0 bases from J, with 16 bases in between. CDR1 and CDR2 from the germline V gene are WNHNN and SYGVQD (reference sequence). This CDR3 comprises 17 residues. In nucleotides, the CDR3 is TGCGCCAGCAGTGAATTTCAGCCTAGTCCCAGCACAGATACGCAGTATTTT. This codes for CASSEFQPSPSTDTQYF.

Here the CDR3 reads CASSRTGQNYEQYF. CDR3 sequence (DNA): TGCGCCAGCAGCCGTACTGGACAAAACTACGAGCAGTACTTC. The chain recombines TRBV5-1 with TRBJ2-7, with a possible D match to TRBD1 (5 bases). V lost 4 bases, J lost 3 bases, and 14 bases lay in between. The CDR3 consists of 14 residues. Germline V lookup: CDR1 SGHRS, CDR2 YFSETQ.

This clone was detected only once. V and J are TRBV10-3 and TRBJ2-3; D gene unclear. CDR1 is ENHRY, CDR2 SYGVKD, per germline. V shed 5 bases and J shed 5 bases, with 17 bases lying between them. CDR3 length: 15 amino acids. For the CDR3, the DNA is TGTGCCATCAGTATCCCCGCTGCCGGTGTAGATACGCAGTATTTT. It is translated as CAISIPAAGVDTQYF.

The rearrangement links TRBV28 to TRBJ1-2; D ambiguous. Trimming left V 6 bases short and J 7 bases short, with 15 bases between. Germline values: CDR1 MDHEN, CDR2 SYDVKM. CDR3 size: 13 residues. CDR3 DNA: TGTGCCAGCAGGACCCGGGTTTATAGTGGCTACACCTTC. This sequence encodes CASRTRVYSGYTF.

A word on this clone: The conserved phenylalanine or tryptophan normally closing the CDR3 is absent here, so this likely arose from a read error. The DNA is left out, because the CDR3 cannot be placed on it with certainty; the CDR3 is given as TCRdb lists it. This sequence joins TRBV15 and TRBJ2-7; the table names TRBD2, a call not compared with the DNA. The CDR3 numbers 14 amino acids, ends counted. Germline-derived CDR1 and CDR2 are LNHNV and YYDKDF (reference sequence). This CDR3 is CATSREYGTSGREL.

The J gene is TRBJ2-2, the V gene TRBV5-1; D tentatively reads TRBD1 or TRBD2 (5 bases each). Germline V lookup: CDR1 SGHRS, CDR2 YFSETQ. The CDR3 consists of 15 residues. V was pared by 4 bases and J by 2 bases, with 12 bases between. The CDR3 DNA is TGCGCCAGCAGCCCCGTGGGGGTAAACACCGGGGAGCTGTTTTTT. Translation gives CASSPVGVNTGELFF.

Of note for this clone: The sample has other DNA sequences that encode this CDR3 too. This sequence joins TRBV30 and TRBJ1-5; D gene unclear. Germline values: CDR1 GTSNPN, CDR2 SVGIG (reference sequence). The ends were cut back, 0 bases at V and 7 bases at J, with 10 bases in the middle. This CDR3 contains 13 residues. CDR3: CAWSVQSNQPQHF. For the CDR3, the DNA is TGTGCCTGGAGTGTACAGTCTAACCAGCCCCAGCATTTT.

The chain links TRBV4-1 to TRBJ2-7; perhaps TRBD1 as D (5 bases). Trimming stripped 4 bases from V and 3 bases from J, with 13 bases between. Germline-derived CDR1 and CDR2 are MGHRA and YSYEKL. The length of the CDR3 is 14 residues. CDR3 sequence: CASSPAQGYYEQYF. In nucleotides, the CDR3 is TGCGCCAGCAGCCCAGCCCAGGGTTACTACGAGCAGTACTTC.

J is TRBJ2-1 and V is TRBV15, with 8 bases fitting TRBD2. The CDR3 has 16 amino acids. Looked up from germline, CDR1 is LNHNV and CDR2 is YYDKDF (reference sequence). V was clipped by 0 bases and J by 8 bases; unmatched bases: 9. CDR3 protein: CATSRDLGTREDEQFF. The DNA of the CDR3 is TGTGCCACCAGCAGAGATCTCGGGACTAGGGAGGATGAGCAGTTCTTC.

The chain combines TRBV28 with TRBJ2-7; TRBD2 matches at 8 bases. This CDR3 has 14 residues. V was pared by 2 bases and J by 5 bases, with 5 bases of the junction left unmatched. Germline V gene lookup returns CDR1 MDHEN and CDR2 SYDVKM. Here the CDR3 reads CASSLAGGTHEQYF. The CDR3, as DNA: TGTGCCAGCAGTTTAGCGGGAGGTACCCACGAGCAGTACTTC.

Note on this clone: Other DNA sequences within the sample encode an identical CDR3. The chain combines TRBV18 with TRBJ2-7, with D maybe TRBD2 (6 bases). The CDR3 extends over 12 amino acids. Germline values: CDR1 KGHSH, CDR2 LQKENI. The ends were cut back, 6 bases at V and 0 bases at J, with 6 bases in the middle. CDR3 amino acids: CASSGGSYEQYF. The CDR3 nucleotides are TGTGCCAGCTCCGGGGGCTCCTACGAGCAGTACTTC.

The V gene is TRBV18, the J gene TRBJ2-7; D gene unclear. CDR3 size: 14 residues. The ends were cut back, 3 bases at V and 4 bases at J, with 13 bases in the middle. Germline V gene data show CDR1 as KGHSH and CDR2 as LQKENI. The CDR3 nucleotides are TGTGCCAGCTCACCCGTTCCAGCCGGTTACGAGCAGTACTTC. Protein sequence: CASSPVPAGYEQYF.

A few counts support this clone. The V and J genes are TRBV7-2 and TRBJ2-7; D is perhaps TRBD1 or TRBD2 (7 bases each). V shed 5 bases and J shed 11 bases, with 16 bases lying between them. The germline gives CDR1 SGHTA, CDR2 FQGNSA. The CDR3 totals 12 residues. The CDR3 coding sequence is TGTGCCAGCAGCCCCCAGGGGGGGGCGGAGTACTTC. Its translation: CASSPQGGAEYF.

V and J are TRBV7-2 and TRBJ2-3; 11 bases are a match to TRBD2. CDR1 is SGHTA and CDR2 is FQGNSA in the germline V gene. This CDR3 has 17 residues. J was trimmed by 2 bases and V by 2 bases; bases with no gene match: 6. As DNA, the CDR3 is TGTGCCAGCAGCTTATCCGGACTAGCGGGTCTCACAGATACGCAGTATTTT. It yields the protein CASSLSGLAGLTDTQYF. Full variable domain (missing parts from reference TRBV7-2 and TRBJ2-3): GAGVSQSPSNKVTEKGKDVELRCDPISGHTALYWYRQSLGQGLEFLIYFQGNSAPDKSGLPSDRFSAERTGGSVSTLTIQRTQQEDSAVYLCASSLSGLAGLTDTQYFGPGTRLTVL.

This sequence joins TRBV10-3 and TRBJ2-3, with 8 bases aligning to TRBD1. The CDR3 runs to 16 residues. Trimming cost V 4 bases and J 0 bases; bases outside gene matches: 6. Germline CDR1 is ENHRY and CDR2 is SYGVKD. The DNA of the CDR3 is TGTGCCATCAGTGGGACAGGGCGGCCCAGCACAGATACGCAGTATTTT. It yields the protein CAISGTGRPSTDTQYF.

This chain connects TRBV7-2 to TRBJ2-7; the D call may be TRBD1 or TRBD2 (6 bases each). This CDR3 has 15 amino acids. Trimming took off 1 base at V and 1 base at J, with 11 bases between the two ends. In germline, CDR1 is SGHTA, CDR2 FQGNSA. Here the CDR3 DNA reads TGTGCCAGCAGCTTAGTTTGGAGGGGGTCCTACGAGCAGTACTTC. This codes for CASSLVWRGSYEQYF.

The V gene is TRBV4-1, the J gene TRBJ2-1, with TRBD2 identical over 13 bases. The CDR3 sequence is 19 residues long. Germline V gene sequence: CDR1 MGHRA, CDR2 YSYEKL. Germline trimming cut 1 base from V and 1 base from J; bases unmatched to any gene: 7. CDR3 nucleotide sequence: TGCGCCAGCAGCCAAGGAGGACTAGCGGGAGTGCGGTCCTACAATGAGCAGTTCTTC. It specifies CASSQGGLAGVRSYNEQFF.

The chain is built from TRBV7-3 and TRBJ2-5, with D perhaps matching TRBD1 (5 bases). CDR1 is SGHTA and CDR2 is FQGTGA in the germline V gene. The length of the CDR3 is 13 residues. The V end was cut by 5 bases, the J end by 5 bases, with 12 bases between. CDR3 in amino acids: CASSDSGYETQYF. The CDR3 DNA sequence: TGTGCCAGCAGCGACAGTGGGTACGAGACCCAGTACTTC.

This sequence joins TRBV5-1 and TRBJ1-1; D is uncertain. This CDR3 has 15 amino acids. Trimming took 0 bases from V and 5 from J, leaving 14 bases between them. The germline gives CDR1 SGHRS, CDR2 YFSETQ. CDR3: CASSLGSGDGTEAFF. The CDR3 bases are TGCGCCAGCAGCTTGGGGTCCGGGGATGGAACTGAAGCTTTCTTT.

This clone has more than one count but fewer than ten. The CDR3 spells CASSFGVRGTEAFF. The CDR3 nucleotides read TGCGCCAGCAGCTTCGGGGTCCGGGGCACTGAAGCTTTCTTT. The chain is built from TRBV5-1 and TRBJ1-1; D is unclear. V lost 2 bases, J lost 4 bases, and 12 bases lay in between. Germline V gives CDR1 SGHRS, CDR2 YFSETQ. This CDR3 has 14 amino acids.

The rearrangement uses TRBV7-2 and TRBJ2-1, with 11 nucleotides matching TRBD1. Per germline, CDR1 SGHTA and CDR2 FQGNSA. V was clipped by 6 bases and J by 7 bases; unmatched bases: 5. This CDR3 comprises 14 residues. In DNA, the CDR3 is TGTGCCAGCAGTTCCGGACAGGGGGCGAATGAGCAGTTCTTC. This sequence encodes CASSSGQGANEQFF.

The J gene is TRBJ2-3, the V gene TRBV5-6; 8 bases agree with TRBD2. Germline CDR1 SGHDT, CDR2 YYEEEE. The CDR3 length is 16 residues. V trimming: 2 bases; J trimming: 2 bases; junction bases outside the gene matches: 7. The CDR3 sequence is CASSFPLAGSTDTQYF. The CDR3 nucleotides read TGTGCCAGCAGCTTTCCTCTAGCGGGTTCCACAGATACGCAGTATTTT.

The chain joins TRBV18 to TRBJ2-1, with D possibly matching TRBD2 (5 bases). CDR3 length: 14 amino acids. The V end was cut by 6 bases, the J end by 8 bases, with 17 bases between. The germline V gene has CDR1 KGHSH and CDR2 LQKENI. The CDR3 is CASSPGLASDEQFF. In nucleotides, the CDR3 is TGTGCCAGCTCCCCCGGGTTAGCGTCGGATGAGCAGTTCTTC.

Worth noting for this clone: Distinct nucleotide sequences in the sample also encode this CDR3. The CDR3 region is CASSLGLSNYGYTF. The CDR3 region has the DNA TGCGCCAGCAGCTTGGGGCTGAGTAACTATGGCTACACCTTC. This chain links TRBV5-1 with TRBJ1-2, with D unclear. V lost 0 bases to trimming and J lost 1 base, with 7 bases between them. The CDR3 spans 14 residues. CDR1 is SGHRS, CDR2 YFSETQ, per germline. Combining the CDR3 with reference TRBV5-1 and TRBJ1-2 gives the whole variable domain KAGVTQTPRYLIKTRGQQVTLSCSPISGHRSVSWYQQTPGQGLQFLFEYFSETQRNKGNFPGRFSGRQFSNSRSEMNVSTLELGDSALYLCASSLGLSNYGYTFGSGTRLTVV.

The chain recombines TRBV7-9 with TRBJ2-6; D is ambiguous. Trimming took 4 bases from V and 2 from J, leaving 9 bases between them. This CDR3 is built from 15 residues. The germline gives CDR1 SEHNR, CDR2 FQNEAQ (reference sequence). CDR3 in DNA: TGTGCCAGCAGCTGGGGTGGAACTGGGGCCAACGTCCTGACTTTC. It is translated as CASSWGGTGANVLTF.

This clone was seen once. The CDR3 DNA reads as TGTGCCAGCAGGCCAGAGGGGACATGGCTGACCGGGGAGCTGTTTTTT. Protein product: CASRPEGTWLTGELFF. The V gene is TRBV7-9, the J gene TRBJ2-2, with TRBD1 as a possible D gene (6 bases). Germline CDR1 and CDR2: SEHNR and FQNEAQ (reference sequence). The CDR3 loop spans 16 amino acids. V lost 6 bases to trimming and J lost 5 bases, with 19 bases between them. Full variable domain (remainder filled in from reference TRBV7-9 and TRBJ2-2): DTGVSQNPRHKITKRGQNVTFRCDPISEHNRLYWYRQTLGQGPEFLTYFQNEAQLEKSRLLSDRFSAERPKGSFSTLEIQRTEQGDSAMYLCASRPEGTWLTGELFFGEGSRLTVL.